This record concerns one TCR beta chain sequence. Antigen unknown. This sample was included in a study of shared clonotypes between healthy human individuals. Findings and caveats of the study: Clonotypes not shared had lower generation probabilities than those common to all four donors.

The V and J ends lost 4 bases and 0 bases, in that order; junction bases with no gene match: 5. There are 15 residues in the CDR3. CDR1 is LNHNV and CDR2 is YYDKDF in the germline V gene (reference sequence). TCRdb's table, derived via immunoSEQ multiplex PCR, lists solely in-frame clones and lacks some. The sample shows more than 2 million clones, 85% to 95% of them seen only once. The naive CD8 subset, CD45RO-negative cells positively selected for CCR7, excluded terminally differentiated effector memory CD45RA+ cells. V usage is TRBV15 and J usage is TRBJ1-1; TRBD1 matches 7 bases. Material: naive CD8+ T cells from PBMCs. This receptor was obtained from a man younger than 35 in good health. Some clones in this sample may be carry-over from other donors' samples. In DNA form, the CDR3 reads TGTGCCACCAGCATCCGTGGGACAGTGAACACTGAAGCTTTCTTT. This codes for CATSIRGTVNTEAFF.